The rows below give T cell receptor beta chains drawn from one sample of a study of T cells after posttransplantation cyclophosphamide. TCRdb's table, derived via immunoSEQ multiplex PCR, lists solely in-frame clones and lacks some. The table has some 66,000 clones, 90% to 95% seen once; the top ten hold roughly 3%. The sample was PBMCs. The receptors were gathered from a young woman in good health and a related stem cell transplant donor. CDR3s include the opening cysteine and the closing phenylalanine or tryptophan. The D gene is left open where the match is weak. Size values are once, few and many counts, or a class for expanded clones, and some rows have none.

NA,NA,TRBJ2-7,TRBV20-1,CSGSDSYEQYF,TGCAGTGGTTCAGACTCCTACGAGCAGTACTTC
NA,NA,TRBJ2-3,TRBV7-2,CASSRGDTQYF,TGTGCCAGCAGCCGCGGGGATACGCAGTATTTT
NA,TRBD1,TRBJ1-1,TRBV11-3,CASSLQGATEAFF,TGTGCCAGCAGCTTACAGGGGGCCACTGAAGCTTTCTTT
NA,TRBD1,TRBJ1-2,TRBV28,CASRDRGGYTF,TGTGCCAGCAGGGACAGGGGTGGCTACACCTTC
NA,TRBD2,TRBJ2-7,TRBV2,CASRGASGGNEQYF,TGTGCCAGCAGGGGGGCTAGCGGGGGGAACGAGCAGTACTTC
NA,NA,TRBJ1-5,TRBV28,CASSLGDGVSQPQHF,TGTGCCAGCAGTTTAGGGGATGGGGTCAGTCAGCCCCAGCATTTT
NA,NA,TRBJ2-2,TRBV19,CASSKQGLLNTGELFF,TGTGCCAGTAGTAAACAGGGCCTCCTGAACACCGGGGAGCTGTTTTTT
once,TRBD1,TRBJ2-1,TRBV11-2,CASSSRTGKSYNEQFF,TGTGCCAGCAGCTCCCGGACAGGGAAGTCCTACAATGAGCAGTTCTTC
once,TRBD1,TRBJ2-1,TRBV19,CAIMRDRGDNEQFF,TGTGCCATCATGAGGGACAGGGGCGACAATGAGCAGTTCTTC
NA,NA,TRBJ2-7,TRBV4-1,CASSHYPRKGISYEQYF,TGCGCCAGCAGCCACTACCCCCGAAAGGGAATCTCCTACGAGCAGTACTTC
NA,NA,TRBJ1-2,TRBV5-1,CASSLGGNGYTF,TGCGCCAGCAGCTTGGGAGGTAATGGCTACACCTTC
NA,NA,TRBJ2-3,TRBV11-3,CASSWRTGTDTQYF,TGTGCCAGCAGCTGGAGGACAGGCACAGATACGCAGTATTTT
NA,NA,TRBJ1-3,TRBV10-3,CAINQGQGSGNTIYF,TGTGCCATCAACCAGGGACAAGGCTCTGGAAACACCATATATTTT
NA,TRBD1,TRBJ1-1,TRBV4-2,CASSQATGPRIIMNTEAFF,TGTGCCAGCAGCCAAGCGACAGGGCCCCGGATTATTATGAACACTGAAGCTTTCTTT
NA,TRBD1,TRBJ2-7,TRBV7-6,CASSLGTGGSEQYF,TGTGCCAGCAGCCTAGGGACAGGGGGGAGTGAGCAGTACTTC
NA,TRBD1,TRBJ2-5,TRBV5-5,CASSAAGTGGQETQYF,TGTGCCAGCAGCGCAGCCGGGACAGGGGGTCAAGAGACCCAGTACTTC
NA,NA,TRBJ1-3,TRBV5-1,CASSLGAPGQNTIYF,TGCGCCAGCAGCTTGGGGGCACCCGGCCAAAACACCATATATTTT
NA,NA,TRBJ2-1,TRBV7-6,CASSLVFNDNEQFF,TGTGCCAGCAGCTTAGTCTTTAATGACAATGAGCAGTTCTTC